The clone carrying this TCR beta chain has just a few counts. Its matching antigen is unknown. The data originate from a study of T-cell memory formation after mild COVID-19. Study results and caveats: Among clones contracting day 15 to 85, CD4/CD8 was balanced, whereas later expanders leaned CD4+.

The CDR3 runs 14 residues. The germline V and J ends were trimmed by 1 base and 4 bases, with 12 bases remaining between them. The V gene's germline CDR1 is SGHRS and CDR2 YFSETQ. Constant-segment primers and 5'RACE yielded cDNA libraries for TCR alpha and TCR beta, each carrying sample barcodes and UMIs. Each CDR3 protein is one row after TCRdb ran MiXCR on the 5' RACE reads. The sample contains 65,000 to 90,000 distinct CDR3 sequences, approximately 15% of which appear only once. The sequencing input was PBMCs or a T cell subset sorted from them (not recorded which). The clonotype originates from an adult woman who had mild COVID-19 (a few samples of this study predate the infection). Cell type and time point are not known. V and J are TRBV5-1 and TRBJ2-7; weak D call: TRBD2 (6 bases). CDR3 nucleotides: TGCGCCAGCAGCTTGCGGGACTCAGATTACGAGCAGTACTTC. This encodes CASSLRDSDYEQYF.